This entry lists 17 T cell receptor beta chains sequenced from one sample in a study of blood T cell repertoires in COVID-19. Libraries were prepared by immunoSEQ multiplex PCR; TCRdb keeps only in-frame clonotypes and omits some of them. The sample includes fewer than 90,000 clones, about 91% of them seen just once. Sequencing was performed on peripheral blood. These receptors came from a woman of 80 years or more with active or convalescent COVID-19.

The rearrangement uses TRBV3-1 (or the pseudogene TRBV3-2) and TRBJ2-1; the D is unclear. Germline V gene lookup returns CDR1 LGHDT and CDR2 YNNKEL (reference sequence). The CDR3 is 13 amino acids. The germline V and J ends were trimmed by 1 base and 10 bases, with 11 bases remaining between them. Here the CDR3 reads CASSQGPSREQFF. In DNA form, the CDR3 reads TGTGCCAGCAGCCAAGGGCCTTCCAGGGAGCAGTTCTTC.

This clone was detected only a few times. The V gene is TRBV19, the J gene TRBJ1-1; no definite D call. From germline, CDR1 is LNHDA and CDR2 SQIVND (reference sequence). CDR3 length: 12 amino acids. Between the trimmed V and J ends, which lost 3 bases and 6 bases, there was a span of 8 bases. The CDR3 coding sequence is TGTGCCAGTAGTATGAACACCCCTGAAGCTTTCTTT. The encoded protein is CASSMNTPEAFF.

This clone has just a few counts. In nucleotides, the CDR3 is TGTGCCAGCAGTTACCAGGGACAGGGAGGCGGTGGCTACACCTTC. The encoded protein is CASSYQGQGGGGYTF. V is TRBV6-2 or TRBV6-3 and J is TRBJ1-2; the match to TRBD1 covers 9 bases. Germline V gives CDR1 MNHEY, CDR2 SVGEGT. V was clipped by 2 bases and J by 7 bases; unmatched bases: 8. This CDR3 region has 15 residues.

The chain links TRBV6-6 to TRBJ2-7, with 8 nucleotides matching TRBD1. CDR1 MNHNY and CDR2 SVGAGI come from the germline V gene (reference sequence). The ends lost 7 bases at V and 3 bases at J; junction bases unmatched: 11. The CDR3 is 15 amino acids. In DNA form, the CDR3 reads TGTGCCAGCACCCCAAGGACAGGGTGGGGCTACGAGCAGTACTTC. It is translated as CASTPRTGWGYEQYF.

Here the CDR3 reads CASSPSTDTQYF. DNA for the CDR3: TGTGCCAGCAGCCCTAGCACAGATACGCAGTATTTT. V and J are TRBV11-2 and TRBJ2-3; D is unresolved. The CDR3 runs 12 residues. Between the trimmed V and J ends, which lost 5 bases and 0 bases, there was a span of 3 bases. Germline V gene lookup returns CDR1 SGHAT and CDR2 FQNNGV.

The chain combines TRBV2 with TRBJ1-5; D not certain. The CDR3 consists of 12 residues. V lost 4 bases to trimming and J lost 4 bases, with 5 bases between them. Germline CDR1 reads SNHLY; CDR2 reads FYNNEI. CDR3 DNA sequence: TGTGCCAGCAGTGGACAAAATCAGCCCCAGCATTTT. It is translated as CASSGQNQPQHF.

This clone has only a few counts. The chain recombines TRBV4-1 with TRBJ1-2; 12 bases line up with TRBD1. Unmatched junction bases numbered 12, after V lost 2 bases and J lost 2 bases. This CDR3 comprises 19 residues. The germline V gene has CDR1 MGHRA and CDR2 YSYEKL. CDR3 DNA sequence: TGCGCCAGCAGCCAACCCTCCGGGACAGGGGGCATGGGGAACTATGGCTACACCTTC. Translated: CASSQPSGTGGMGNYGYTF.

This chain joins TRBV5-1 and TRBJ1-1, with D unresolved. V lost 0 bases to trimming and J lost 5 bases, with 11 bases between them. This CDR3 has 14 residues. Germline CDR1 reads SGHRS; CDR2 reads YFSETQ. CDR3 loop: CASSLAEGLTEAFF. CDR3 in DNA: TGCGCCAGCAGCTTGGCCGAGGGTTTAACTGAAGCTTTCTTT.

Regarding this clone: Other DNA variants within this sample encode the same CDR3. The genes are TRBV5-1 and TRBJ1-1, with 8 bases lining up with TRBD1. After removal of 5 bases from V and 2 bases from J, the junction contained 5 bases not matched to a gene. Per germline, CDR1 SGHRS and CDR2 YFSETQ. The CDR3 contains 14 residues. The CDR3 coding sequence is TGCGCCAGCAGTTCACAGGGGGGAAACACTGAAGCTTTCTTT. Translated, it gives CASSSQGGNTEAFF.

Turning to this clone: An end of the junction does not agree with germline; a read error may underlie this. V usage is TRBV29-1 and J usage is TRBJ1-3; D gene unclear. CDR1 and CDR2 from the germline V gene are SQVTM and ANQGSEA. This CDR3 has 13 residues. CDR3 residues: CSAERQDGNTIYF. The CDR3 nucleotides read TGCAGCGCTGAACGACAAGATGGAAACACCATATATTTT.

The chain is built from TRBV10-1 and TRBJ2-4, with D uncertain. V was shortened by 0 bases and J by 8 bases, with 8 bases between the two germline ends. CDR1 is WNHNN, CDR2 SYGVQD, per germline (reference sequence). The CDR3 is 13 residues long. CDR3 protein: CASSESTLDIQYF. In DNA form, the CDR3 reads TGCGCCAGCAGTGAGTCGACGCTAGACATTCAGTACTTC.

The V and J genes are TRBV7-2 and TRBJ2-3, with 10 bases fitting TRBD2. CDR1 SGHTA and CDR2 FQGNSA come from the germline V gene. J gave up 6 bases and V 2 bases, and 11 bases lay outside the gene matches. The CDR3 spans 17 residues. The CDR3 DNA is TGTGCCAGCAGCTTAACCCCAGCGGGAGGGCCGGGGGATACGCAGTATTTT. It encodes CASSLTPAGGPGDTQYF.

The chain links TRBV4-3 to TRBJ2-6, with 8 bases fitting TRBD1. The junction had 1 base not matched to a gene; V was cut back by 0 bases and J by 0 bases. The CDR3 is 17 residues long. Germline V gene lookup returns CDR1 LGHNA and CDR2 YSLEER. The CDR3 DNA reads as TGCGCCAGCAGCCAAGAGACAGGGGTCTCTGGGGCCAACGTCCTGACTTTC. Protein: CASSQETGVSGANVLTF.

V gene TRBV4-3 combines with J gene TRBJ1-6, with TRBD1 identical over 8 bases. Trimming removed 0 bases from V and 10 bases from J; junction bases left unmatched: 5. Per germline, CDR1 LGHNA and CDR2 YSLEER. The CDR3 extends over 15 amino acids. The CDR3 bases are TGCGCCAGCAGCCAAGATCTGTCAGGGGGCTCACCCCTCCACTTT. Protein sequence: CASSQDLSGGSPLHF.

The chain is built from TRBV7-2 and TRBJ1-5; D gene unclear. There are 16 residues in the CDR3. V lost 5 bases, J lost 7 bases, and 21 bases lay in between. Germline V gene data show CDR1 as SGHTA and CDR2 as FQGNSA. The CDR3 nucleotides read TGTGCCAGCAGCCTAAGCGGACTAACTTCGGCCCAGCCCCAGCATTTT. The encoded protein is CASSLSGLTSAQPQHF.

This chain connects TRBV7-2 to TRBJ1-2, with D possibly matching TRBD1 (5 bases). Germline CDR1 and CDR2: SGHTA and FQGNSA. This CDR3 has 15 residues. Between the trimmed V and J ends, which lost 3 bases and 1 base, there was a span of 12 bases. CDR3 sequence reads: CASSFRSGGNYGYTF. In DNA form, the CDR3 reads TGTGCCAGCAGCTTCCGCTCGGGGGGTAACTATGGCTACACCTTC. The complete variable domain, with remaining parts taken from reference TRBV7-2 and TRBJ1-2, reads GAGVSQSPSNKVTEKGKDVELRCDPISGHTALYWYRQSLGQGLEFLIYFQGNSAPDKSGLPSDRFSAERTGGSVSTLTIQRTQQEDSAVYLCASSFRSGGNYGYTFGSGTRLTVV.

The chain employs TRBV19 and TRBJ1-5; TRBD1 matches at 7 bases. The CDR3 is 13 residues long. The ends lost 7 bases at V and 4 bases at J; junction bases unmatched: 4. CDR1 and CDR2 from the germline V gene are LNHDA and SQIVND (reference sequence). The chain's CDR3 is CASNQQGNQPQHF. The CDR3 DNA sequence: TGTGCCAGTAACCAACAGGGGAATCAGCCCCAGCATTTT.